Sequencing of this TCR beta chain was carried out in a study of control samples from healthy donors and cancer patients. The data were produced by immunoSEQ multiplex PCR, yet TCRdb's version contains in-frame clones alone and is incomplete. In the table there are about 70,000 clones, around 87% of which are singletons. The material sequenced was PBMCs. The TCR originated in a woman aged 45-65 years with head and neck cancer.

CDR3 DNA: TGTGCCAGCAGCCCGACCTGGACGGTCAACAATGAGCAGTTCTTC. Translated, it gives CASSPTWTVNNEQFF. V is TRBV9 and J is TRBJ2-1; D is undetermined. The CDR3 is 15 amino acids. Trimming removed 4 bases at V and 5 bases at J, with 16 bases between. Germline V CDR1 and CDR2: SGDLS, YYNGEE.